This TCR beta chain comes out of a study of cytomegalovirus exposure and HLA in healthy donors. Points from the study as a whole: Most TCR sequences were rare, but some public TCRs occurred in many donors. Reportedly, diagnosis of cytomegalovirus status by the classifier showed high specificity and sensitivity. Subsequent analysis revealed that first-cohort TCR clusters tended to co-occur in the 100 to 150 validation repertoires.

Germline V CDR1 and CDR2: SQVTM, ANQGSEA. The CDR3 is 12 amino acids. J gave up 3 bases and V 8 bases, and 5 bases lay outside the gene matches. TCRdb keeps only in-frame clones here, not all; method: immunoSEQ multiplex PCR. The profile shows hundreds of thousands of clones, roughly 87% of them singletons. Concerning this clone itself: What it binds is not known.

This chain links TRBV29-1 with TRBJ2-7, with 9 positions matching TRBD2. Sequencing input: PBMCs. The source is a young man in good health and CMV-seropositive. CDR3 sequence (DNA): TGCAGCTTTAGCGGGAGTGGCTACGAGCAGTACTTC. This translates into CSFSGSGYEQYF.